This entry lists 25 T cell receptor beta chains sequenced from one sample in a study of neoadjuvant anti-PD-1 for oral cavity cancer. Libraries were prepared by immunoSEQ multiplex PCR; TCRdb keeps only in-frame clonotypes and omits some of them. The sample consists of more than 15,000 clones, roughly 66% of them appearing once. This specimen was PBMCs, taken before nivolumab (anti-PD-1) treatment. Source of these receptors: a person between 40 and 79 years old with oral cavity squamous cell carcinoma.

The chain combines TRBV15 with TRBJ2-3; D may be TRBD2 (5 bases). Trimming took 4 bases from V and 4 from J, leaving 18 bases between them. The CDR3 spans 16 residues. Germline V CDR1 and CDR2: LNHNV, YYDKDF (reference sequence). CDR3 region: CATSTTTRDAADTQYF. The CDR3 DNA reads as TGTGCCACCAGCACGACAACTAGGGATGCCGCAGATACGCAGTATTTT.

The rearrangement joins TRBV29-1 to TRBJ2-1; 7 bases align to TRBD1. The germline V gene has CDR1 SQVTM and CDR2 ANQGSEA. Trimming at V came to 3 bases and at J to 7 bases, leaving 9 bases not matched to a gene. CDR3 length: 14 residues. CDR3 amino acids: CSVDSGQLRNEQFF. CDR3 DNA sequence: TGCAGCGTTGACTCGGGACAGCTCAGGAATGAGCAGTTCTTC.

The sample holds one count of this clone. V usage is TRBV6-1 and J usage is TRBJ2-7, with TRBD1 as a possible D gene (6 bases). Germline V gene data show CDR1 as MNHNS and CDR2 as SASEGT. Between the trimmed V and J ends, which lost 4 bases and 2 bases, there was a span of 18 bases. The CDR3 loop spans 16 amino acids. This chain's CDR3 is CASSGPDRQGTYEQYF. Here the CDR3 DNA reads TGTGCCAGCAGTGGGCCGGACAGACAAGGGACCTACGAGCAGTACTTC.

The chain couples TRBV9 to TRBJ2-3; weak D call: TRBD1 (5 bases). The CDR3 contains 15 residues. Per germline, CDR1 SGDLS and CDR2 YYNGEE. Trimming took off 0 bases at V and 5 bases at J, with 13 bases between the two ends. In DNA, the CDR3 is TGTGCCAGCAGCGTAGGTGTCAGGGAATTAGATACGCAGTATTTT. Translating gives CASSVGVRELDTQYF.

V and J are TRBV14 and TRBJ2-7, with D hard to call. Germline lookup yields CDR1 SGHDN and CDR2 FVKESK. The CDR3 loop spans 12 amino acids. Trimming removed 8 bases from V and 5 bases from J, with 13 bases in between. In nucleotides, the CDR3 is TGTGCCAGCGCGCGGATCCCCCACGAGCAGTACTTC. This codes for CASARIPHEQYF.

The chain recombines TRBV5-1 with TRBJ2-7; possibly TRBD1 or TRBD2 for D (5 bases each). Germline V gene lookup returns CDR1 SGHRS and CDR2 YFSETQ. V lost 0 bases and J lost 3, with 16 bases in between. The CDR3 contains 16 residues. The CDR3 region is CASSLGDLGGFYEQYF. The CDR3 region has the DNA TGCGCCAGCAGCTTGGGGGACCTTGGAGGTTTCTACGAGCAGTACTTC.

This clone was seen a few times. This chain connects TRBV7-2 to TRBJ2-2, with D possibly being TRBD1 (5 bases). The CDR3 totals 15 residues. Germline CDR1 is SGHTA and CDR2 is FQGNSA. V was clipped by 6 bases and J by 2 bases, with 13 bases between them. The CDR3 DNA sequence: TGTGCCAGCAGAGGGTGGACAAGCAACACCGGGGAGCTGTTTTTT. Amino acids: CASRGWTSNTGELFF. Combining the CDR3 with reference TRBV7-2 and TRBJ2-2 gives the whole variable domain GAGVSQSPSNKVTEKGKDVELRCDPISGHTALYWYRQSLGQGLEFLIYFQGNSAPDKSGLPSDRFSAERTGGSVSTLTIQRTQQEDSAVYLCASRGWTSNTGELFFGEGSRLTVL.

This clone was observed a few times. V and J are TRBV10-3 and TRBJ1-1; D call uncertain. This CDR3 has 13 residues. Germline V gives CDR1 ENHRY, CDR2 SYGVKD. Deletions cut 3 bases from V and 8 bases from J, with 13 bases between. CDR3 coding DNA: TGTGCCATCAGTGACGGGTCCCGCTTGGAAGCTTTCTTT. Protein product: CAISDGSRLEAFF.

This clone was observed a few times. V is TRBV6-5 and J is TRBJ1-5; 7 bases fit TRBD1. Germline CDR1 reads MNHEY; CDR2 reads SVGAGI. Trimming took 4 bases from V and 6 from J; bases not matched to a gene: 9. The CDR3 extends over 15 amino acids. The DNA for the CDR3 is TGTGCCAGCAGTTTGGGACAGCTTCCTGGTCAGCCCCAGCATTTT. Translated, it gives CASSLGQLPGQPQHF.

The chain links TRBV7-6 to TRBJ2-1; tentatively, D is TRBD2 (6 bases). Trimming stripped 5 bases from V and 4 bases from J, with 18 bases between. CDR3 length: 16 amino acids. Germline loops: CDR1 SGHVS, CDR2 FNYEAQ. This chain's CDR3 is CASSPSTGGSYNEQFF. In nucleotides, the CDR3 is TGTGCCAGCAGCCCGTCGACTGGAGGGTCATACAATGAGCAGTTCTTC.

V usage is TRBV30 and J usage is TRBJ1-2; D ambiguous. Germline CDR1 GTSNPN, CDR2 SVGIG (reference sequence). This CDR3 spans 12 amino acids. The V and J ends lost 1 base and 4 bases respectively, with 7 bases between them. Written as DNA, the CDR3 is TGTGCCTGGAGTGACCTTTCCTATGGCTACACCTTC. This codes for CAWSDLSYGYTF.

This sequence joins TRBV10-2 and TRBJ2-6; 7 bases line up with TRBD1. The CDR3 is 20 amino acids. Germline V gene sequence: CDR1 WSHSY, CDR2 SAAADI. The V gene end was trimmed by 0 bases and the J gene end by 1 base; junction bases not matched to a gene: 12. CDR3 nucleotide sequence: TGCGCCAGCAGTGAGTCGCTTGGGACAGCACAAAATTCTGGGGCCAACGTCCTGACTTTC. Its translation is CASSESLGTAQNSGANVLTF.

The chain joins TRBV11-2 to TRBJ1-3, with D unresolved. This CDR3 contains 16 residues. V gave up 1 base and J gave up 0 bases, with 10 bases separating them. Germline V gene data show CDR1 as SGHAT and CDR2 as FQNNGV. The CDR3 nucleotides are TGTGCCAGCAGCTTAGGAGGGTCGAGCTCTGGAAACACCATATATTTT. Encoded protein: CASSLGGSSSGNTIYF. The variable domain in full, with the rest retrieved from reference TRBV11-2 and TRBJ1-3, is EAGVAQSPRYKIIEKRQSVAFWCNPISGHATLYWYQQILGQGPKLLIQFQNNGVVDDSQLPKDRFSAERLKGVDSTLKIQPAKLEDSAVYLCASSLGGSSSGNTIYFGEGSWLTVV.

The rearrangement uses TRBV7-8 and TRBJ2-5; 11 positions agree with TRBD1. The germline CDR1 and CDR2 sequences are SGHVS and FQNEAQ. Trimming removed 5 bases from V and 8 bases from J; junction bases left unmatched: 10. The CDR3 totals 15 residues. This CDR3 is CASSPGTGGGITQYF. DNA of the CDR3: TGTGCCAGCAGCCCTGGGACAGGGGGGGGGATCACCCAGTACTTC.

This clone was seen a handful of times. V is TRBV2 and J is TRBJ1-1, with D possibly being TRBD1 (6 bases). The CDR3 loop spans 15 amino acids. V lost 0 bases, J lost 9 bases, and 17 bases lay in between. CDR1 and CDR2 (germline): SNHLY, FYNNEI. The CDR3: CASSEAPGAGLKAFF. The CDR3 nucleotides read TGTGCCAGCAGTGAAGCCCCAGGGGCTGGTCTCAAAGCTTTCTTT.

The CDR3 here is CASSLFSGNSLREQYF. CDR3 bases: TGTGCCAGCAGTTTGTTTAGCGGGAACAGCCTACGGGAGCAGTACTTC. This chain joins TRBV28 and TRBJ2-7; TRBD2 agrees at 8 bases. The CDR3 length is 16 residues. Germline lookup yields CDR1 MDHEN and CDR2 SYDVKM. The V segment lost 3 bases and the J segment 7 bases; nucleotides outside the gene matches: 14.

The J gene is TRBJ2-7, the V gene TRBV19; possible D gene TRBD1, 5 bases. Trimming removed 3 bases at V and 2 bases at J, with 11 bases between. The CDR3 runs to 14 residues. The germline CDR1 and CDR2 sequences are LNHDA and SQIVND (reference sequence). The CDR3 sequence is CASSMQGLAYEQYF. As DNA, the CDR3 is TGTGCCAGTAGTATGCAGGGCCTTGCCTACGAGCAGTACTTC.

This rearrangement joins TRBV6-5 to TRBJ2-7; 8 nucleotides match TRBD1. V trimming: 8 bases; J trimming: 4 bases; junction bases outside the gene matches: 13. Looked up from germline, CDR1 is MNHEY and CDR2 is SVGAGI. CDR3 length: 15 amino acids. CDR3 protein: CASASGQGARYEQYF. CDR3 in DNA: TGTGCCAGCGCCTCGGGGCAGGGGGCGAGATACGAGCAGTACTTC.

This chain connects TRBV5-4 to TRBJ2-2; 7 nucleotides match TRBD2. Per germline, CDR1 SGHNT and CDR2 YYREEE (reference sequence). The CDR3 extends over 14 amino acids. After removal of 1 base from V and 8 bases from J, the junction contained 5 bases not matched to a gene. CDR3 amino acids: CASSLFGGVGELFF. The CDR3 DNA reads TGTGCCAGCAGCTTGTTTGGGGGGGTAGGGGAGCTGTTTTTT.

CDR3 residues: CASSGVQGASNTEAFF. CDR3 nucleotides: TGTGCCAGCAGCGGCGTACAGGGGGCGTCGAACACTGAAGCTTTCTTT. The rearrangement links TRBV9 to TRBJ1-1; 9 bases fit TRBD1. Germline lookup yields CDR1 SGDLS and CDR2 YYNGEE. Trimming at V came to 3 bases and at J to 1 base, leaving 7 bases not matched to a gene. CDR3 length: 16 residues.

The gene calls are TRBV6-1 and TRBJ2-1; D possibly corresponds to TRBD2 (6 bases). The V gene lost 7 bases and the J gene lost 9 bases, with 10 bases spanning the gap. Germline V gene sequence: CDR1 MNHNS, CDR2 SASEGT. The CDR3 sequence is 11 residues long. The CDR3 DNA reads as TGTGCCAGCACTACTAGCTCTGAGCAGTTCTTC. Its translation is CASTTSSEQFF.

V and J are TRBV7-9 and TRBJ1-1; no definite D call. The CDR3 has 14 residues. V was shortened by 0 bases and J by 0 bases, with 5 bases between the two germline ends. Germline V gives CDR1 SEHNR, CDR2 FQNEAQ (reference sequence). CDR3 bases: TGTGCCAGCAGCTTAGCAGGGTTGAACACTGAAGCTTTCTTT. Its protein product is CASSLAGLNTEAFF. The full variable domain, in which reference TRBV7-9 and TRBJ1-1 provide the parts outside the CDR3, is DTGVSQNPRHKITKRGQNVTFRCDPISEHNRLYWYRQTLGQGPEFLTYFQNEAQLEKSRLLSDRFSAERPKGSFSTLEIQRTEQGDSAMYLCASSLAGLNTEAFFGQGTRLTVV.

The V and J genes are TRBV19 and TRBJ2-7, with 7 bases lining up with TRBD1. V shed 5 bases, J shed 9 bases, and the junction held 13 bases outside the gene matches. In germline, CDR1 is LNHDA, CDR2 SQIVND (reference sequence). The length of the CDR3 is 14 residues. The CDR3 nucleotides are TGTGCCAGTAGTGCGGATTCACAGGGGAGCGGGCAGTACTTC. Translation gives CASSADSQGSGQYF.

The J gene is TRBJ2-7, the V gene TRBV5-4; 7 nucleotides agree with TRBD2. V was clipped by 2 bases and J by 2 bases; unmatched bases: 4. Looked up from germline, CDR1 is SGHNT and CDR2 is YYREEE (reference sequence). The length of the CDR3 is 14 residues. The CDR3 DNA reads as TGTGCCAGCAGCTTATCACTAGCGACCTACGAGCAGTACTTC. This encodes CASSLSLATYEQYF.

This clone has more than one count but fewer than ten. J is TRBJ2-1 and V is TRBV19; maybe TRBD2 (6 bases). V was clipped by 5 bases and J by 8 bases, with 16 bases between them. Germline V gene lookup returns CDR1 LNHDA and CDR2 SQIVND (reference sequence). This CDR3 spans 14 amino acids. The CDR3 loop is CASSWGREADEQFF. Written as DNA, the CDR3 is TGTGCCAGTAGTTGGGGAAGGGAGGCTGATGAGCAGTTCTTC.